A single sample gave rise to the 9 T cell receptor beta chains below, sequenced in a study of T cell changes during pregnancy in multiple sclerosis. The table came from immunoSEQ multiplex PCR; TCRdb's copy has only in-frame clones and leaves some out. The data show tens of thousands of clones, 85% to 95% seen once. The sample was CD4+ T cells from peripheral blood mononuclear cells, taken in the third trimester of pregnancy. The receptor source for this set is a female donor in good health, enrolled as a control in a pregnancy study.

V is TRBV2 and J is TRBJ1-2, with 12 bases identical to TRBD1. The CDR3 runs 15 residues. V lost 10 bases to trimming and J lost 6 bases; unmatched junction nucleotides: 12. Germline CDR1 SNHLY, CDR2 FYNNEI. CDR3 residues: CAKQNRDRGLDGYTF. The CDR3 nucleotides read TGTGCCAAACAAAACCGGGACAGGGGGCTTGATGGCTACACCTTC.

The chain carries TRBV6-4 and TRBJ1-2, with D possibly matching TRBD1 (5 bases). Trimming removed 8 bases from V and 6 bases from J, with 10 bases in between. The germline CDR1 and CDR2 sequences are MRHNA and SNTAGT. The CDR3 consists of 11 residues. The CDR3 nucleotides are TGTGCCAGCCAGGGCCGGGATGGCTACACCTTC. It encodes CASQGRDGYTF.

This chain joins TRBV27 and TRBJ2-1; D might be TRBD2 (5 bases). Trimming took 6 bases from V and 0 from J, leaving 12 bases between them. CDR3 length equals 15 residues. CDR1 MNHEY and CDR2 SMNVEV come from the germline V gene (reference sequence). The CDR3 coding sequence is TGTGCCAGCAGCGCTAGCCCCAGCTCCTACAATGAGCAGTTCTTC. This sequence encodes CASSASPSSYNEQFF.

Concerning this clone: At the DNA level, this CDR3 is encoded by other sequences in the same sample as well. CDR3 sequence: CASSGQGGEQYF. The DNA of the CDR3 is TGTGCCAGCTCAGGGCAGGGTGGCGAGCAGTACTTC. The V call is TRBV18, the J call TRBJ2-7; tentative D call: TRBD1 (5 bases). The CDR3 runs 12 residues. Trimming shortened V by 5 bases and J by 6 bases, and 11 bases separated the two germline ends. Germline values: CDR1 KGHSH, CDR2 LQKENI.

The chain couples TRBV7-6 to TRBJ2-1; no definite D call. The CDR3 spans 11 residues. The V gene's germline CDR1 is SGHVS and CDR2 FNYEAQ. V was trimmed by 2 bases and J by 9 bases, leaving 5 bases between them. CDR3 coding DNA: TGTGCCAGCAGCTTATATAGTGAGCAGTTCTTC. Its protein product is CASSLYSEQFF.

This chain connects TRBV2 to TRBJ1-2; D is possibly TRBD1 (5 bases). With 8 bases removed from V and 2 bases from J, the gap between germline ends came to 12 bases. From germline, CDR1 is SNHLY and CDR2 FYNNEI. The CDR3 loop spans 13 amino acids. CDR3 sequence (DNA): TGTGCCAGCGAAAGGGGCACCAACTATGGCTACACCTTC. Its protein product is CASERGTNYGYTF.

The chain uses TRBV15 and TRBJ1-4; D is unclear. Germline CDR1 reads LNHNV; CDR2 reads YYDKDF (reference sequence). V was trimmed by 0 bases and J by 8 bases, leaving 13 bases between them. The CDR3 contains 15 residues. In nucleotides, the CDR3 is TGTGCCACCAGCAGAGAGCCGATGAGGGCCGAAAAACTGTTTTTT. It codes for CATSREPMRAEKLFF.

V usage is TRBV13 and J usage is TRBJ2-3; TRBD1 aligns across 9 bases. The CDR3 totals 16 residues. CDR1 is PRHDT and CDR2 is FYEKMQ in the germline V gene (reference sequence). V was pared by 5 bases and J by 6 bases, with 12 bases of the junction left unmatched. The DNA for the CDR3 is TGTGCCAGCAGCGCAACCGCCGGGACAGGGAGGGATACGCAGTATTTT. It yields the protein CASSATAGTGRDTQYF.

This clone was seen a single time. CDR3: CAWCRGMNTEAFF. The CDR3 bases are TGTGCCTGGTGCCGAGGGATGAACACTGAAGCTTTCTTT. The V and J genes are TRBV30 and TRBJ1-1; D uncertain. CDR3 size: 13 residues. Germline V gene lookup returns CDR1 GTSNPN and CDR2 SVGIG (reference sequence). Trimming took off 5 bases at V and 0 bases at J, with 10 bases between the two ends.